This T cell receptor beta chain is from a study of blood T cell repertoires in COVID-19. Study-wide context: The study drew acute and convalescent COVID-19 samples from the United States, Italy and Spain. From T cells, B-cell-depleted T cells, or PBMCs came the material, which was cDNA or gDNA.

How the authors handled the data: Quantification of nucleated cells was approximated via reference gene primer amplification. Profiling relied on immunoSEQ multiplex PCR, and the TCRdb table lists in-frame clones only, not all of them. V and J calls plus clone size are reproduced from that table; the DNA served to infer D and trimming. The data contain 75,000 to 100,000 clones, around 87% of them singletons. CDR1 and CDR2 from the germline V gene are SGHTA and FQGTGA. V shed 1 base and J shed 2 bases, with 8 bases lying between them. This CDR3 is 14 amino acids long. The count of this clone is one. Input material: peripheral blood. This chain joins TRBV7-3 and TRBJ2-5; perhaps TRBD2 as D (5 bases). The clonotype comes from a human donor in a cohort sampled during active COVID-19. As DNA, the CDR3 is TGTGCCAGCAGCTTAAGCGGGCGGCAAGAGACCCAGTACTTC. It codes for CASSLSGRQETQYF.